This entry lists 20 T cell receptor beta chains sequenced from one sample in a study of PD-L1 blockade in urothelial cancer. The repertoire was sequenced with immunoSEQ multiplex PCR; TCRdb's copy has only in-frame clones and lacks some. The table lists under 100,000 clones, almost 90% of them singletons, with around 1.5% in the top ten. Indicated time point: pretreatment peripheral blood. The sequencing used PBMCs, collected around atezolizumab (anti-PD-L1) treatment. Receptors originate from a man in his sixties with urothelial cancer.

The rearrangement uses TRBV29-1 and TRBJ2-7, with 8 nucleotides matching TRBD2. V shed 5 bases and J 1 base; nucleotides not matched to a gene: 7. The CDR3 sequence is 14 residues long. The germline CDR1 and CDR2 sequences are SQVTM and ANQGSEA. The CDR3 sequence is CSVYVRGGSYEQYF. CDR3 sequence (DNA): TGCAGCGTTTATGTCCGGGGGGGATCCTACGAGCAGTACTTC.

This clone was detected only once. J is TRBJ2-3 and V is TRBV14, with D possibly matching TRBD2 (6 bases). V lost 4 bases and J lost 4, with 12 bases in between. This CDR3 region has 14 residues. CDR1 is SGHDN and CDR2 is FVKESK in the germline V gene. CDR3 protein: CASSPKGGSDTQYF. The CDR3 DNA follows: TGTGCCAGCAGCCCCAAAGGAGGGTCAGATACGCAGTATTTT.

V usage is TRBV27 and J usage is TRBJ2-2; TRBD2 matches 9 bases. CDR1 MNHEY and CDR2 SMNVEV come from the germline V gene (reference sequence). Trimming at V came to 1 base and at J to 6 bases, leaving 9 bases not matched to a gene. This CDR3 has 17 residues. The CDR3 protein is CASSLWWGGGGPGELFF. CDR3 in DNA: TGTGCCAGCAGTTTATGGTGGGGCGGGGGGGGGCCCGGGGAGCTGTTTTTT.

The V and J genes are TRBV5-5 and TRBJ2-7; possible D gene TRBD1, 6 bases. Looked up from germline, CDR1 is SGHKS and CDR2 is YYEKEE (reference sequence). The V end lost 1 base, the J end lost 6 bases, and 17 bases lay between the germline ends. The length of the CDR3 is 15 residues. CDR3 sequence: CASSLSRGRMGEQYF. The CDR3 bases are TGTGCCAGCAGCTTGTCCAGGGGCCGCATGGGCGAGCAGTACTTC.

This clone was observed a handful of times. CDR3 coding DNA: TGTGCCAGCAGCTTGGCGTCCAGGAAGCCCCCCTACGAGCAGTACTTC. Amino acids: CASSLASRKPPYEQYF. V gene TRBV7-8 combines with J gene TRBJ2-7, with D uncertain. The germline V gene has CDR1 SGHVS and CDR2 FQNEAQ. V gave up 3 bases and J gave up 2 bases, with 17 bases separating them. There are 16 residues in the CDR3.

The gene calls are TRBV7-2 and TRBJ1-1; no firm D call. Germline values: CDR1 SGHTA, CDR2 FQGNSA. V lost 1 base and J 1 base, leaving 4 bases between the germline ends. The CDR3 totals 13 residues. DNA of the CDR3: TGTGCCAGCAGCTTAGTGGCGAACACTGAAGCTTTCTTT. As protein: CASSLVANTEAFF.

This clone has only one observation. This chain joins TRBV7-9 and TRBJ2-1; tentatively, D is TRBD1 (5 bases). The CDR3 sequence is 15 residues long. The V and J ends lost 2 bases and 8 bases respectively, with 16 bases between them. Germline CDR1 reads SEHNR; CDR2 reads FQNEAQ (reference sequence). This CDR3 is CASSLPPRLGDEQFF. In nucleotides, the CDR3 is TGTGCCAGCAGCTTACCTCCCCGGTTAGGGGATGAGCAGTTCTTC. Using reference TRBV7-9 and TRBJ2-1 for the parts outside the CDR3, the full variable domain is DTGVSQNPRHKITKRGQNVTFRCDPISEHNRLYWYRQTLGQGPEFLTYFQNEAQLEKSRLLSDRFSAERPKGSFSTLEIQRTEQGDSAMYLCASSLPPRLGDEQFFGPGTRLTVL.

This clone has a single count. The V and J genes are TRBV19 and TRBJ1-2, with D possibly TRBD1 on 5 matching bases. CDR3 size: 15 residues. CDR1 is LNHDA, CDR2 SQIVND, per germline (reference sequence). The germline V and J ends were trimmed by 3 bases and 1 base, with 12 bases remaining between them. The CDR3 spells CASSISGSYNYGYTF. In DNA, the CDR3 is TGTGCCAGTAGTATTTCAGGGTCTTATAACTATGGCTACACCTTC.

This chain uses TRBV28 with TRBJ2-1; TRBD2 matches at 14 bases. This CDR3 is 15 amino acids long. The germline V gene encodes CDR1 MDHEN and CDR2 SYDVKM. V shed 6 bases, J shed 10 bases, and the junction held 8 bases outside the gene matches. CDR3 DNA sequence: TGTGCCAGCAGAACCGGGACTAGCGGGAGACGGGAGCAGTTCTTC. This gives the protein CASRTGTSGRREQFF. The full variable domain, with the rest looked up from reference TRBV28 and TRBJ2-1, is DVKVTQSSRYLVKRTGEKVFLECVQDMDHENMFWYRQDPGLGLRLIYFSYDVKMKEKGDIPEGYSVSREKKERFSLILESASTNQTSMYLCASRTGTSGRREQFFGPGTRLTVL.

The chain combines TRBV19 with TRBJ1-1; D is unclear. The CDR3 runs 14 residues. Trimming stripped 3 bases from V and 8 bases from J, with 16 bases between. The germline V gene has CDR1 LNHDA and CDR2 SQIVND (reference sequence). In DNA, the CDR3 is TGTGCCAGTAGTATCGGCCTGACGGCCGGGGAAGCTTTCTTT. Its protein product is CASSIGLTAGEAFF.

The J gene is TRBJ2-7, the V gene TRBV2; maybe TRBD2 (6 bases). The V and J ends lost 5 bases and 2 bases respectively, with 16 bases between them. The germline V gene encodes CDR1 SNHLY and CDR2 FYNNEI. The CDR3 length is 15 residues. CDR3 in amino acids: CASSLAGAGTYEQYF. The DNA for the CDR3 is TGTGCCAGCAGTCTCGCGGGCGCGGGGACCTACGAGCAGTACTTC.

The chain links TRBV27 to TRBJ2-5, with 7 bases matching TRBD1. Trimming at V came to 5 bases and at J to 5 bases, leaving 14 bases not matched to a gene. CDR1 and CDR2 from the germline V gene are MNHEY and SMNVEV (reference sequence). The CDR3 is 16 residues long. Here the CDR3 DNA reads TGTGCCAGCAGTCCCAGAGCCGGACAGGTTTGGGAGACCCAGTACTTC. Its translation: CASSPRAGQVWETQYF.

This sequence joins TRBV11-2 and TRBJ2-7; weak D call: TRBD2 (6 bases). This CDR3 region has 15 residues. The germline V gene encodes CDR1 SGHAT and CDR2 FQNNGV. Trimming stripped 8 bases from V and 2 bases from J, with 19 bases between. The DNA for the CDR3 is TGTGCCAGCGGAACCCCCACTAGCAGCCCCTACGAGCAGTACTTC. Its protein product is CASGTPTSSPYEQYF.

This rearrangement joins TRBV5-1 to TRBJ1-2, with a possible D match to TRBD1 (6 bases). CDR3 length: 15 amino acids. Deletions cut 2 bases from V and 4 bases from J, with 15 bases between. The germline V gene has CDR1 SGHRS and CDR2 YFSETQ. In DNA, the CDR3 is TGCGCCAGCAGCTTTGGGCAGGGGACTACCTATGGCTACACCTTC. Protein product: CASSFGQGTTYGYTF.

On this clone itself: At one end, the junction sequence differs from germline, possibly due to a read error. The gene calls are TRBV2 and TRBJ2-7; D perhaps matches TRBD1 (6 bases). The CDR3 consists of 15 residues. CDR1 is SNHLY and CDR2 is FYNNEI in the germline V gene. CDR3 residues: CASRDDRSFSYKQYF. The CDR3 coding sequence is TGTGCCAGCAGGGACGACAGGAGTTTTTCCTACAAGCAGTACTTC.

This clone appeared a single time. This sequence joins TRBV21-1 and TRBJ2-7; TRBD1 is the table's D call and was not checked against the DNA. TRBV21-1 represents a pseudogene. The CDR3 has 18 residues. CDR3 sequence reads: CASIPTRAKTGFTYEQYF. CDR3 DNA sequence: TGTGCCAGCATCCCGACCCGGGCAAAGACAGGTTTTACCTACGAGCAGTACTTC.

This chain uses TRBV6-1 with TRBJ1-2, with TRBD1 identical over 9 bases. The J segment lost 8 bases and the V segment lost 4 bases, leaving 8 bases of the junction unmatched. The CDR3 is made up of 14 amino acids. Germline V gives CDR1 MNHNS, CDR2 SASEGT. The CDR3 is CASSGRTGESGYTF. The CDR3 DNA sequence: TGTGCCAGCAGTGGAAGGACAGGGGAGAGCGGCTACACCTTC.

The chain joins TRBV13 to TRBJ2-7, with TRBD2 as a possible D gene (6 bases). The CDR3 is made up of 16 amino acids. V was pared by 6 bases and J by 2 bases, with 20 bases between. Per germline, CDR1 PRHDT and CDR2 FYEKMQ (reference sequence). The DNA of the CDR3 is TGTGCCAGCAGTCAAGCCATCCCGGGACTTCCCTACGAGCAGTACTTC. This sequence encodes CASSQAIPGLPYEQYF.

The J gene is TRBJ2-7, the V gene TRBV4-3; 10 positions agree with TRBD1. The CDR3 has 16 amino acids. With V trimmed by 0 bases and J by 4 bases, 6 bases remained unmatched. In germline, CDR1 is LGHNA, CDR2 YSLEER. The DNA for the CDR3 is TGCGCCAGCAGCCAAGACGGGACAGGGGATAATTACGAGCAGTACTTC. This encodes CASSQDGTGDNYEQYF.

Comments on this clone: A junction boundary mismatches the germline segment, possibly from a read error. This rearrangement joins TRBV7-2 to TRBJ2-3, with 8 bases aligning to TRBD1. CDR3 length equals 14 residues. CDR1 is SGHTA and CDR2 is FQGNSA in the germline V gene. DNA of the CDR3: TGTGCCAACAGCTTAGACAGGGGAATGGATACGCAGTATTTT. It specifies CANSLDRGMDTQYF. The variable domain in full, with the rest retrieved from reference TRBV7-2 and TRBJ2-3, is GAGVSQSPSNKVTEKGKDVELRCDPISGHTALYWYRQSLGQGLEFLIYFQGNSAPDKSGLPSDRFSAERTGGSVSTLTIQRTQQEDSAVYLCANSLDRGMDTQYFGPGTRLTVL.